The 6 T cell receptor beta chains below all came from one sample that was sequenced in a study of blood T cell repertoires in COVID-19. Assay: immunoSEQ multiplex PCR; the TCRdb copy retains only in-frame clones and omits some. Here the sample spans 90,000 to 120,000 clones, around 83% being singletons. Specimen: peripheral blood. The origin of the receptors is a man in his sixties or seventies with acute or convalescent COVID-19.

The CDR3, as DNA: TGTGCCAGCAGTGATTTAGGACGGGCAGGGCATGAAACTAACTATGGCTACACCTTC. Its translation is CASSDLGRAGHETNYGYTF. The rearrangement uses TRBV6-1 and TRBJ1-2; D is possibly TRBD1 (5 bases). Per the germline V gene, CDR1 is MNHNS and CDR2 is SASEGT. With 3 bases removed from V and 0 bases from J, the gap between germline ends came to 23 bases. This CDR3 spans 19 amino acids.

This clone has a single count. The chain recombines TRBV5-6 with TRBJ2-3; 12 bases are a match to TRBD2. Trimming removed 3 bases from V and 2 bases from J; junction bases left unmatched: 13. CDR3 size: 19 residues. The V gene's germline CDR1 is SGHDT and CDR2 YYEEEE. The CDR3: CASSSLNVLAGGLTDTQYF. CDR3 DNA: TGTGCCAGCAGCTCCCTCAACGTACTAGCGGGGGGACTCACAGATACGCAGTATTTT.

This CDR3 reads CASSVIAGGAYEQYF. CDR3 DNA: TGTGCCAGCAGTGTCATAGCGGGGGGTGCCTACGAGCAGTACTTC. This chain links TRBV6-4 with TRBJ2-7; 10 nucleotides match TRBD2. This CDR3 has 15 amino acids. J lost 2 bases, V lost 4 bases, and 5 bases had no gene match. The germline V gene encodes CDR1 MRHNA and CDR2 SNTAGT.

The J gene is TRBJ2-2, the V gene TRBV2, with D possibly TRBD1 on 6 matching bases. The CDR3 extends over 15 amino acids. The V gene's germline CDR1 is SNHLY and CDR2 FYNNEI. V was trimmed by 5 bases and J by 1 base, leaving 11 bases between them. The CDR3 spells CASSLGAGNTGELFF. CDR3 sequence (DNA): TGTGCCAGCAGTCTGGGGGCAGGGAACACCGGGGAGCTGTTTTTT. Looking up the rest from reference TRBV2 and TRBJ2-2 gives the full variable domain: EPEVTQTPSHQVTQMGQEVILRCVPISNHLYFYWYRQILGQKVEFLVSFYNNEISEKSEIFDDQFSVERPDGSNFTLKIRSTKLEDSAMYFCASSLGAGNTGELFFGEGSRLTVL.

The chain combines TRBV10-2 with TRBJ1-3; TRBD1 is a possible D gene (5 bases). Trimming stripped 6 bases from V and 0 bases from J, with 12 bases between. CDR1 is WSHSY, CDR2 SAAADI, per germline. There are 15 residues in the CDR3. The CDR3 DNA is TGCGCCAGCAGGCTGGGGGGAAGCTCTGGAAACACCATATATTTT. This translates into CASRLGGSSGNTIYF.

The chain joins TRBV4-2 to TRBJ2-3; tentative D call: TRBD2 (5 bases). The CDR3 contains 15 residues. Germline V gene lookup returns CDR1 LGHNA and CDR2 YNFKEQ. Trimming left V 0 bases short and J 2 bases short, with 9 bases between. The CDR3 nucleotides are TGTGCCAGCAGCCAAGATGGAGGAGACACAGATACGCAGTATTTT. This translates into CASSQDGGDTDTQYF.